The clone carrying this TCR beta chain was seen once. Antigen unknown. The entry originates in a study of cytotoxic CD8 clonotypes in ibrutinib-treated CLL. Germline lookup yields CDR1 SGHRS and CDR2 YFSETQ. The CDR3 totals 15 residues. V shed 2 bases and J 8 bases; nucleotides not matched to a gene: 6. Study conclusions and caveats: Clonality showed a rise at ibrutinib response that reversed toward baseline at progression.

Sequencing was performed with immunoSEQ multiplex PCR; in TCRdb, only in-frame clones are kept and a portion is missing. The sample consists of 300,000 to 400,000 clones, 67% of them appearing once. Here the sequenced sample was PBMCs, taken after 36 months of ibrutinib treatment. The source of this sequence is a human donor with chronic lymphocytic leukemia. The chain employs TRBV5-1 and TRBJ1-6; 8 nucleotides align to TRBD1. The CDR3 protein is CASSFYSTGDSPLHF. The CDR3 DNA is TGCGCCAGCAGCTTCTACTCGACAGGGGATTCACCCCTCCACTTT.